One and the same sample provided the 2 T cell receptor beta chains below, sequenced in a study of cytomegalovirus exposure and HLA in healthy donors. The primer mix had 60 Vbeta and 13 Jbeta primers. Libraries were prepared by immunoSEQ multiplex PCR; TCRdb keeps only in-frame clonotypes and omits some of them. The profile shows approximately 200,000 clones, 60% to 85% of them singletons. The sequencing sample was made of PBMCs. The receptors were sampled from a man aged 35 to 55 in good health and CMV-seronegative.

This chain links TRBV10-1 with TRBJ1-2; D is undetermined. V lost 2 bases and J lost 7, with 11 bases in between. CDR1 and CDR2 (germline): WNHNN, SYGVQD (reference sequence). This CDR3 contains 13 residues. DNA for the CDR3: TGCGCCAGCAGTGAGCGGAGGACTTTTGGCTACACCTTC. Amino acids: CASSERRTFGYTF.

V and J are TRBV7-2 and TRBJ1-3, with a possible D match to TRBD1 (5 bases). The CDR3 covers 15 residues. V lost 0 bases and J lost 2, with 8 bases in between. Germline V lookup: CDR1 SGHTA, CDR2 FQGNSA. In DNA form, the CDR3 reads TGTGCCAGCAGCTTAGCGATAGGGGCTGGAAACACCATATATTTT. Its translation is CASSLAIGAGNTIYF.